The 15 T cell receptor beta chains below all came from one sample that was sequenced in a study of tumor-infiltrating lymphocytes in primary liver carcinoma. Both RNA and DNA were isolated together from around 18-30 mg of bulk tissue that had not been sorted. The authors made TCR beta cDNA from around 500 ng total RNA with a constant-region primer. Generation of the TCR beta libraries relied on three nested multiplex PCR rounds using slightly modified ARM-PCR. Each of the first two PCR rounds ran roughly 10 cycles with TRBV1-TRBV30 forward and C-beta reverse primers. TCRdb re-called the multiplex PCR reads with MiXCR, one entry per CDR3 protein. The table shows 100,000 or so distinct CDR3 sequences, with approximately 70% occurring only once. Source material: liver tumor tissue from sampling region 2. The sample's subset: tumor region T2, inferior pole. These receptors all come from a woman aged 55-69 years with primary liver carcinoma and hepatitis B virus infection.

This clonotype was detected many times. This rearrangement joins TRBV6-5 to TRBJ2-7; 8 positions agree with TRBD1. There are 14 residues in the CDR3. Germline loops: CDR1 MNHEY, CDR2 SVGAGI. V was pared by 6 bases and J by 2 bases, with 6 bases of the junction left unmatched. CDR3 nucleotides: TGTGCCAGCAGCCAGACAGGGGTAACCTACGAGCAGTACTTC. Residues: CASSQTGVTYEQYF.

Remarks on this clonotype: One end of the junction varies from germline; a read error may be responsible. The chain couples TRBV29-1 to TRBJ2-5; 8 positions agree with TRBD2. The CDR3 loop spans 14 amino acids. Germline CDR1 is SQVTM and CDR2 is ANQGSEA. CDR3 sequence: CSVEAAGAIETKYF. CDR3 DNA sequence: TGCAGCGTTGAGGCAGCGGGAGCCATAGAGACCAAGTACTTC.

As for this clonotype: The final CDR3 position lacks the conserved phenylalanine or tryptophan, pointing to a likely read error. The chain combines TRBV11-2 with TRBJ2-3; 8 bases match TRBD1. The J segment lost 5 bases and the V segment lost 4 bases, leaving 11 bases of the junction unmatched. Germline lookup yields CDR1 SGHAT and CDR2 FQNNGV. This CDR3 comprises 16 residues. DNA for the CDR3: TGTGCCAGCAGCTCAACCCCGTTACAGGGGGAAGATACGCAGTATTTG. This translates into CASSSTPLQGEDTQYL.

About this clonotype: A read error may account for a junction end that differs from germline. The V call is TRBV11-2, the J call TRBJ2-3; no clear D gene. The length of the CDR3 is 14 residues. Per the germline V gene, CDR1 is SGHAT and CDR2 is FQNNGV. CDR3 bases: TGTGCCGGCAGTTTAGTTGGCAGCACAGATACGCAGTATTTT. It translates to CAGSLVGSTDTQYF.

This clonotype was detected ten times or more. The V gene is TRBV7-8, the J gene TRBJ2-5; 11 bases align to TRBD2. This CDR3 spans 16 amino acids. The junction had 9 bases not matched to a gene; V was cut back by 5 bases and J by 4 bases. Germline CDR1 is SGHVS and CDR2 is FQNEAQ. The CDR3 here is CASSPKLAGVGETQYF. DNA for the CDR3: TGTGCCAGCAGCCCAAAACTAGCGGGAGTAGGAGAGACCCAGTACTTC.

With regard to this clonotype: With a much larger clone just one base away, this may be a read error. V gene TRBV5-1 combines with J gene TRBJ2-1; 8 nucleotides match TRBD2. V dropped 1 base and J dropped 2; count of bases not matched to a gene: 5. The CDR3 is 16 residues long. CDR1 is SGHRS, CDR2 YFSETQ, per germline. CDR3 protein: CASSLSPGLAYNEQFF. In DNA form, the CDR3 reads TGCGCCAGCAGCTTGTCCCCGGGACTAGCCTACAATGAGCAGTTCTTC.

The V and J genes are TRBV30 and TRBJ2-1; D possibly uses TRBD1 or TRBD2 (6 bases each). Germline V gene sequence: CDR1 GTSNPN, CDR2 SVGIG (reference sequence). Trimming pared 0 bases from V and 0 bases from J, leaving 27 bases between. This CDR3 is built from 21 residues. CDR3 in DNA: TGTGCCTGGAGTGTGGTTAAGGGGGACAAGCGGGTACGGAGCTCCTACAATGAGCAGTTCTTC. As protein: CAWSVVKGDKRVRSSYNEQFF.

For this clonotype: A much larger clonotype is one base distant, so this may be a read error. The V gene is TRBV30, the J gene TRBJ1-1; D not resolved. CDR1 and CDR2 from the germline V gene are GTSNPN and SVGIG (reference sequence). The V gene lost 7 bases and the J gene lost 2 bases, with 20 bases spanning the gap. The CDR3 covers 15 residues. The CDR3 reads CALRGFSSYNTEAFF. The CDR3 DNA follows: TGTGCCTTGAGAGGTTTTTCGTCCTACAACACTGAAGCTTTCTTT.

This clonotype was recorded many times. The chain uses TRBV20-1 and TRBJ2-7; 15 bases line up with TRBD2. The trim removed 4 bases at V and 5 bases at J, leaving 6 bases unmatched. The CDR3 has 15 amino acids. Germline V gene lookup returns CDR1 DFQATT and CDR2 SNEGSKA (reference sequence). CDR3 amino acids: CSAKAGTSGRHEQYF. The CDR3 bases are TGCAGTGCTAAGGCCGGGACTAGCGGGAGGCACGAGCAGTACTTC.

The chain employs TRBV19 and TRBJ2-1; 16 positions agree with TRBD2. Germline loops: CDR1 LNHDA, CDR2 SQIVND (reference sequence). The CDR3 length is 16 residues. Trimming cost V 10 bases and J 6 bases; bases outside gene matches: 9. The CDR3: CATRGTSGRAPNEQFF. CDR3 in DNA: TGTGCCACCCGGGGGACTAGCGGGAGGGCCCCCAATGAGCAGTTCTTC.

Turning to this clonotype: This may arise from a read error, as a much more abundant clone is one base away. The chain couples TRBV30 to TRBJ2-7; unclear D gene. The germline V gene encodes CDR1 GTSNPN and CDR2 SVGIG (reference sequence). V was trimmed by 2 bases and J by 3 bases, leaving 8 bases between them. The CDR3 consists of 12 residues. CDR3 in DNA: TGTGCCTGGAGTAGGACGTGCTACGAGCAGTACTTC. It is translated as CAWSRTCYEQYF. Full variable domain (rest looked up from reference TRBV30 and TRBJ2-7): SQTIHQWPATLVQPVGSPLSLECTVEGTSNPNLYWYRQAAGRGLQLLFYSVGIGQISSEVPQNLSASRPQDRQFILSSKKLLLSDSGFYLCAWSRTCYEQYFGPGTRLTVT.

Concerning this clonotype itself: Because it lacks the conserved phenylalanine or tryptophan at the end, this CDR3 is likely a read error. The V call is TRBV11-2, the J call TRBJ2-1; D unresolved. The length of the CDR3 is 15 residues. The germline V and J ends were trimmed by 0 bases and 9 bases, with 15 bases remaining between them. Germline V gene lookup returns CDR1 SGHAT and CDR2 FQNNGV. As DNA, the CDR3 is TGTGCCAGCAGCTTAGATGTAGGAAGTATCGGTGAGCAGTTCCTC. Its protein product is CASSLDVGSIGEQFL.

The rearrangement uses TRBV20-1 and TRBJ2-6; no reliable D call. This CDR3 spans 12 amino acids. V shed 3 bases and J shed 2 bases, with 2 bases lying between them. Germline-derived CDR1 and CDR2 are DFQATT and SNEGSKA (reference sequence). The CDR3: CSASPGANVLTF. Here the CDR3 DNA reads TGCAGTGCTAGCCCTGGGGCCAACGTCCTGACTTTC.

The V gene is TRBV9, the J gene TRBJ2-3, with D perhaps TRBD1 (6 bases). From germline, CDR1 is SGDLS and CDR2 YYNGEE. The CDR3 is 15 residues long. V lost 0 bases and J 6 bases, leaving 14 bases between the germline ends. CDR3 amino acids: CASSVGMGAADTQYF. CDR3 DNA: TGTGCCAGCAGCGTAGGGATGGGGGCCGCGGATACGCAGTATTTT.

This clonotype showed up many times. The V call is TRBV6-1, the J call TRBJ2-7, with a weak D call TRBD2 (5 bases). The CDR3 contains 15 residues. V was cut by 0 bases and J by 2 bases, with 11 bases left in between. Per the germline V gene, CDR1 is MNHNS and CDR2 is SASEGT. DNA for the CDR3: TGTGCCAGCAGTGAAGCAGGACTCGCAACCTACGAGCAGTACTTC. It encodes CASSEAGLATYEQYF.